These T cell receptor beta chains were read from a single sample in a study of early T cells in non-severe SARS-CoV-2 infection. TCRdb re-called the 5' RACE reads with MiXCR, one entry per CDR3 protein. The data hold 50,000 to 70,000 distinct CDR3 sequences, with 6% to 8.5% observed a single time. The sample comprised whole blood. The receptors come from an adult who was a healthcare worker with PCR-confirmed SARS-CoV-2 infection or an uninfected control (not recorded which). CDR3s include the opening cysteine and the closing phenylalanine or tryptophan. The D gene is left open where the match is weak. Only some rows state a clone size, as once, few, many or a class for expanded clones.

few,TRBV3-1,TRBD2,TRBJ2-7,CASSPGTTLEQYF,TGTGCCAGCAGCCCCGGGACTACCCTCGAGCAGTACTTC
many,TRBV5-1,TRBD1,TRBJ1-1,CASSGTGEGDTEAFF,TGCGCCAGCAGCGGAACAGGGGAGGGAGACACTGAAGCTTTCTTT
few,TRBV7-9,.,TRBJ1-2,CASSPPGVLLYGYTF,TGTGCCAGCAGCCCCCCGGGGGTCCTACTGTATGGCTACACCTTC
few,TRBV11-2,.,TRBJ2-3,CASSLAAPDTQYF,TGTGCCAGCAGCTTAGCTGCGCCCGATACGCAGTATTTT
many,TRBV7-3,.,TRBJ1-1,CASSFEGRNTEAFF,TGTGCCAGCAGCTTTGAGGGTAGAAACACTGAAGCTTTCTTT
few,TRBV6-5,.,TRBJ2-3,CASRFLARGTDTQYF,TGTGCCAGCAGGTTCCTAGCGAGGGGCACAGATACGCAGTATTTT
.,TRBV24-1,TRBD1,TRBJ2-1,CATSRDRYEQFF,TGTGCCACCAGCCGGGACAGATATGAGCAGTTCTTC
.,TRBV6-5,TRBD2,TRBJ2-7,CASSYSIRGGNEQYF,TGTGCCAGCAGTTACTCGATCCGGGGGGGCAACGAGCAGTACTTC
few,TRBV5-1,.,TRBJ1-1,CASSLTGTGQTEAFF,TGCGCCAGCAGCTTAACGGGGACGGGACAAACTGAAGCTTTCTTT
.,TRBV5-6,.,TRBJ2-7,CASSRRGVRTYEQYF,TGTGCCAGCAGCCGTCGCGGGGTTCGGACCTACGAGCAGTACTTC
.,TRBV7-9,.,TRBJ2-5,CASSLEGGIQETQYF,TGTGCCAGCAGCTTAGAGGGCGGGATCCAAGAGACCCAGTACTTC
many,TRBV12-3/TRBV12-4,TRBD2,TRBJ2-1,CASSLLAGVSNEQFF,TGTGCCAGCAGTTTGCTAGCGGGAGTTTCTAATGAGCAGTTCTTC
many,TRBV3-1,.,TRBJ2-1,CASSQGATNTYNEQFF,TGTGCCAGCAGCCAAGGGGCTACTAATACCTACAATGAGCAGTTCTTC
few,TRBV5-1,.,TRBJ1-1,CASSLGTVNTEAFF,TGCGCCAGCAGTCTTGGGACGGTGAACACTGAAGCTTTCTTT
many,TRBV6-2/TRBV6-3,TRBD2,TRBJ2-7,CASGRGYEQYF,TGTGCCAGCGGGAGGGGTTACGAGCAGTACTTC
.,TRBV2,.,TRBJ1-6,CAGGDEAYNSPLHF,TGTGCCGGCGGGGATGAGGCCTATAATTCACCCCTCCACTTT
.,TRBV4-1,.,TRBJ2-1,CASSQPKGGFQQHNEQFF,TGCGCCAGCAGCCAGCCCAAAGGGGGTTTCCAACAACACAATGAGCAGTTCTTC
many,TRBV5-1,.,TRBJ1-1,CASSLELYTEAFF,TGCGCCAGCAGCTTGGAACTGTACACTGAAGCTTTCTTT
few,TRBV7-8,.,TRBJ1-2,CASSIGFNYGYTF,TGTGCCAGCAGCATCGGCTTTAACTATGGCTACACCTTC
many,TRBV12-3/TRBV12-4,.,TRBJ2-3,CASRLTDTQYF,TGTGCCAGCAGGCTAACAGATACGCAGTATTTT
many,TRBV28,.,TRBJ2-5,CASSPYPGTSEETQYF,TGTGCCAGCAGTCCATACCCCGGGACATCAGAAGAGACCCAGTACTTC
few,TRBV28,.,TRBJ2-7,CASRRTLDVYEQYF,TGTGCCAGCCGACGGACCCTCGACGTCTACGAGCAGTACTTC
many,TRBV20-1,TRBD1,TRBJ2-7,CSARAGTGYFF,TGCAGTGCTAGAGCCGGGACAGGGTATTTTTTC
many,TRBV29-1,.,TRBJ1-1,CSADEGAEAFF,TGCAGCGCCGACGAAGGGGCTGAAGCTTTCTTT
few,TRBV21-1,.,TRBJ2-7,CASSKVVLRKAHEQYF,TGTGCCAGCAGCAAAGTTGTACTAAGAAAGGCCCACGAGCAGTACTTC
.,TRBV5-1,TRBD2,TRBJ2-4,CASSSQGGTTANIQYF,TGCGCCAGCAGCTCCCAAGGCGGGACTACCGCAAACATTCAGTACTTC
many,TRBV6-1,.,TRBJ2-2,CASTPITGRGSGELFF,TGTGCCAGCACCCCAATAACCGGGCGAGGATCCGGGGAGCTGTTTTTT
.,TRBV28,.,TRBJ1-5,CASSLFGVGNQPQHF,TGTGCCAGCAGTTTATTTGGGGTTGGCAATCAGCCCCAGCATTTT
few,TRBV7-3,.,TRBJ2-3,CASSPRATGGFGTDTQYF,TGTGCCAGCAGCCCAAGGGCGACGGGGGGCTTTGGGACAGATACGCAGTATTTT
many,TRBV27,.,TRBJ2-5,CASSVGSPQETQYF,TGTGCCAGCAGTGTTGGGTCACCCCAAGAGACCCAGTACTTC
.,TRBV12-3/TRBV12-4,.,TRBJ2-4,CASSLGGSHDGIQYF,TGTGCCAGCAGTTTAGGGGGATCCCACGATGGCATTCAGTACTTC
.,TRBV12-3/TRBV12-4,.,TRBJ2-3,CASSPSVDGIDTQYF,TGTGCCAGCAGCCCTTCGGTAGATGGCATAGATACGCAGTATTTT
many,TRBV5-5,.,TRBJ2-3,CASSLEPEGQYF,TGTGCCAGCAGCTTGGAACCTGAGGGGCAGTATTTT
few,TRBV23-1,.,TRBJ2-7,CASSVDHEQYF,TGCGCCAGTTCGGTGGACCACGAGCAGTACTTC
.,TRBV21-1,.,TRBJ1-2,CASRDRVHGYTF,TGTGCCAGCAGAGACAGGGTACATGGCTACACCTTC
.,TRBV19,.,TRBJ2-3,CASSKRTFTDTQYF,TGTGCCAGTAGTAAGCGGACATTCACAGATACGCAGTATTTT
few,TRBV2,.,TRBJ2-1,CASSDYPDSSYNEQFF,TGTGCCAGCAGTGACTACCCCGATAGCTCCTACAATGAGCAGTTCTTC
many,TRBV7-3,TRBD1,TRBJ1-2,CASSARPGTGSGYTF,TGTGCCAGCAGCGCCCGTCCCGGGACAGGTTCGGGCTACACCTTC
few,TRBV7-8,TRBD2,TRBJ2-3,CASSLRTSGSADTQYF,TGTGCCAGCAGCCTTCGGACTAGCGGGAGTGCAGATACGCAGTATTTT
.,TRBV27,TRBD1,TRBJ2-5,CASSQRDREETQYF,TGTGCCAGCAGTCAACGGGACAGGGAAGAGACCCAGTACTTC
many,TRBV4-1,.,TRBJ2-3,CASSQEGKGRDTQYF,TGCGCCAGCAGCCAAGAAGGAAAGGGGCGAGATACGCAGTATTTT
few,TRBV20-1,TRBD2,TRBJ2-1,CSARDPGGPGNEQFF,TGCAGTGCTAGAGATCCGGGAGGGCCTGGCAATGAGCAGTTCTTC